This T cell receptor (beta chain) stems from a study of shared clonotypes between healthy human individuals. V lost 3 bases to trimming and J lost 5 bases, with 6 bases between them. The germline gives CDR1 ENHRY, CDR2 SYGVKD. The CDR3 extends over 12 amino acids. The protocol was immunoSEQ multiplex PCR, while the TCRdb copy is restricted to in-frame clones and leaves out a portion. The sample shows some 1.4 million clones, roughly 96% of them seen only once. Sequenced input: naive CD4+ T cells sorted from blood. Subset here: CD45RA+ positively selected. This sequence was found in a man aged 30 to 39 in good health. This sequence joins TRBV10-3 and TRBJ2-3; D is ambiguous. In DNA form, the CDR3 reads TGTGCCATCAGTGACTCGGTAGATACGCAGTATTTT. Protein: CAISDSVDTQYF.